The 25 T cell receptor beta chains below were found in one sample sequenced in a study of T-cell memory formation after mild COVID-19. MiXCR was run by TCRdb on the 5' RACE reads, yielding one entry per CDR3 protein. Of 250,000 or so distinct CDR3 sequences listed, more than 15% are singletons. Sequencing used PBMCs or a T cell subset sorted from them (not recorded which). Source of these receptors: a man between 18 and 29 years old who had mild COVID-19 (a few samples of this study predate the infection). Cell type and time point are not known.

The chain recombines TRBV4-3 with TRBJ2-2; possibly TRBD2 for D (6 bases). This CDR3 has 14 residues. The ends were cut back, 0 bases at V and 5 bases at J, with 7 bases in the middle. CDR1 LGHNA and CDR2 YSLEER come from the germline V gene. The DNA of the CDR3 is TGCGCCAGCAGCCAAGAGGGGGGTACCGGGGAGCTGTTTTTT. Protein product: CASSQEGGTGELFF.

The chain uses TRBV7-8 and TRBJ2-1; weak D call: TRBD2 (5 bases). The CDR3 runs 13 residues. Between the trimmed V and J ends, which lost 5 bases and 5 bases, there was a span of 10 bases. CDR1 and CDR2 (germline): SGHVS, FQNEAQ. The chain's CDR3 is CASSRTRDNEQFF. CDR3 in DNA: TGTGCCAGCAGCCGAACTAGGGACAATGAGCAGTTCTTC.

This chain joins TRBV7-9 and TRBJ1-6, with D hard to call. This CDR3 comprises 14 residues. Between the trimmed V and J ends, which lost 1 base and 14 bases, there was a span of 15 bases. In germline, CDR1 is SEHNR, CDR2 FQNEAQ (reference sequence). The CDR3 reads CASSLGPRRETLHF. CDR3 DNA: TGTGCCAGCAGCTTAGGCCCCCGAAGGGAAACCCTCCACTTT.

This clonotype was picked up a small number of times. This chain links TRBV6-2 or TRBV6-3 with TRBJ1-1; weak D call: TRBD1 (5 bases). Trimming took 7 bases from V and 7 from J, leaving 16 bases between them. The CDR3 extends over 13 amino acids. CDR1 and CDR2 from the germline V gene are MNHEY and SVGEGT. Written as DNA, the CDR3 is TGTGCCAGCAACTGGGGAGGGGTCGGTGAAGCTTTCTTT. This sequence encodes CASNWGGVGEAFF.

This clonotype was recorded at least ten times. The genes are TRBV19 and TRBJ2-7; 9 bases fit TRBD1. J lost 6 bases, V lost 3 bases, and 3 bases had no gene match. Germline CDR1 is LNHDA and CDR2 is SQIVND (reference sequence). This CDR3 comprises 13 residues. The CDR3 region is CASSMGTGREQYF. CDR3 coding DNA: TGTGCCAGTAGTATGGGGACAGGGCGCGAGCAGTACTTC.

V gene TRBV7-2 combines with J gene TRBJ1-1; D uncertain. CDR1 SGHTA and CDR2 FQGNSA come from the germline V gene. There are 13 residues in the CDR3. V was pared by 2 bases and J by 4 bases, with 8 bases between. The CDR3 region is CASSLTRSTEAFF. The CDR3 DNA reads TGTGCCAGCAGCTTAACCCGGAGCACTGAAGCTTTCTTT.

This CDR3 reads CASSLGQGDMETQYF. CDR3 sequence (DNA): TGCGCCAGCAGCTTGGGACAGGGGGATATGGAGACCCAGTACTTC. V is TRBV5-1 and J is TRBJ2-5; the match to TRBD1 covers 9 bases. The germline V gene has CDR1 SGHRS and CDR2 YFSETQ. The CDR3 extends over 15 amino acids. Trimming took 0 bases from V and 5 from J; bases not matched to a gene: 5.

In this sample, this clonotype turned up once. The chain combines TRBV7-2 with TRBJ1-2; the D is unclear. Per the germline V gene, CDR1 is SGHTA and CDR2 is FQGNSA. V lost 2 bases and J lost 0, with 10 bases in between. CDR3 length: 15 residues. CDR3 residues: CASSLWAGANYGYTF. CDR3 bases: TGTGCCAGCAGCTTATGGGCGGGCGCTAACTATGGCTACACCTTC.

This clonotype has just a few counts. The chain recombines TRBV5-5 with TRBJ1-1; D ambiguous. V lost 4 bases and J 0 bases, leaving 16 bases between the germline ends. The CDR3 is 16 amino acids. The germline V gene has CDR1 SGHKS and CDR2 YYEKEE (reference sequence). In DNA form, the CDR3 reads TGTGCCAGCAGCCCACAACCCCTCGGCCTGAACACTGAAGCTTTCTTT. Protein product: CASSPQPLGLNTEAFF.

The chain couples TRBV20-1 to TRBJ1-5; D perhaps matches TRBD1 (6 bases). In germline, CDR1 is DFQATT, CDR2 SNEGSKA (reference sequence). Trimming shortened V by 3 bases and J by 7 bases, and 22 bases separated the two germline ends. The CDR3 has 16 residues. The DNA for the CDR3 is TGCAGTGCTAGTCAGGTTGGCAGGGGCCTGCTCCAGCCCCAGCATTTT. Protein sequence: CSASQVGRGLLQPQHF.

This clonotype was detected ten times or more. The chain is built from TRBV20-1 and TRBJ2-2, with TRBD2 matching 7 bases. Germline CDR1 is DFQATT and CDR2 is SNEGSKA (reference sequence). The CDR3 has 15 residues. The ends lost 1 base at V and 0 bases at J; junction bases unmatched: 2. The CDR3 region is CSARGGGSNTGELFF. Here the CDR3 DNA reads TGCAGTGCTAGAGGCGGGGGATCGAACACCGGGGAGCTGTTTTTT.

The sample holds many counts of this clonotype. This chain connects TRBV5-1 to TRBJ2-1, with a weak D call TRBD1 (6 bases). The germline CDR1 and CDR2 sequences are SGHRS and YFSETQ. This CDR3 comprises 14 residues. Trimming shortened V by 6 bases and J by 5 bases, and 15 bases separated the two germline ends. The CDR3 sequence: CASTTGTNNNEQFF. CDR3 coding DNA: TGCGCCAGCACGACGGGGACAAACAACAATGAGCAGTTCTTC. The full variable domain, completed using reference TRBV5-1 and TRBJ2-1, is KAGVTQTPRYLIKTRGQQVTLSCSPISGHRSVSWYQQTPGQGLQFLFEYFSETQRNKGNFPGRFSGRQFSNSRSEMNVSTLELGDSALYLCASTTGTNNNEQFFGPGTRLTVL.

This clonotype was recorded a few times. The chain couples TRBV5-1 to TRBJ1-2; D call uncertain. Germline CDR1 is SGHRS and CDR2 is YFSETQ. The CDR3 totals 13 residues. Between the trimmed V and J ends, which lost 0 bases and 1 base, there was a span of 4 bases. In DNA form, the CDR3 reads TGCGCCAGCAGCTTGGGTTATAACTATGGCTACACCTTC. Protein product: CASSLGYNYGYTF. Based on the CDR3 plus reference TRBV5-1 and TRBJ1-2, the full variable domain is KAGVTQTPRYLIKTRGQQVTLSCSPISGHRSVSWYQQTPGQGLQFLFEYFSETQRNKGNFPGRFSGRQFSNSRSEMNVSTLELGDSALYLCASSLGYNYGYTFGSGTRLTVV.

This clonotype was found a few times. The chain has TRBV28 and TRBJ2-6; D call uncertain. This CDR3 region has 13 residues. The V gene lost 7 bases and the J gene lost 0 bases, with 4 bases spanning the gap. Germline CDR1 MDHEN, CDR2 SYDVKM. CDR3 DNA sequence: TGTGCCAGCACCCTCTCTGGGGCCAACGTCCTGACTTTC. This codes for CASTLSGANVLTF. Drawing the rest from reference TRBV28 and TRBJ2-6, the complete variable domain is DVKVTQSSRYLVKRTGEKVFLECVQDMDHENMFWYRQDPGLGLRLIYFSYDVKMKEKGDIPEGYSVSREKKERFSLILESASTNQTSMYLCASTLSGANVLTFGAGSRLTVL.

This clonotype turned up a few times. The gene calls are TRBV6-2 or TRBV6-3 and TRBJ2-1, with 10 bases matching TRBD2. Per germline, CDR1 MNHEY and CDR2 SVGEGT. The V segment lost 6 bases and the J segment 0 bases; nucleotides outside the gene matches: 8. This CDR3 comprises 17 residues. CDR3 sequence: CASSPLAGDPSYNEQFF. DNA of the CDR3: TGTGCCAGCAGCCCCCTAGCGGGGGACCCCTCCTACAATGAGCAGTTCTTC.

This clonotype has more than one count but fewer than ten. This rearrangement joins TRBV29-1 to TRBJ2-5, with 8 bases identical to TRBD1. This CDR3 contains 13 residues. Germline V gene sequence: CDR1 SQVTM, CDR2 ANQGSEA. Trimming cost V 8 bases and J 7 bases; bases outside gene matches: 12. CDR3 sequence reads: CSSNLQGVGTQYF. The CDR3 DNA follows: TGCAGCTCAAATTTACAGGGGGTCGGGACCCAGTACTTC.

This clonotype appeared a few times. V and J are TRBV4-3 and TRBJ2-4; 8 nucleotides line up with TRBD1. Trimming took 4 bases from V and 2 from J; bases not matched to a gene: 7. Germline CDR1 is LGHNA and CDR2 is YSLEER. This CDR3 region has 16 residues. CDR3 protein: CASSPLTGVPKNIQYF. CDR3 bases: TGCGCCAGCAGCCCGTTGACAGGGGTCCCCAAAAACATTCAGTACTTC.

The V call is TRBV10-2, the J call TRBJ1-6; D gene uncertain. The CDR3 loop spans 15 amino acids. CDR1 is WSHSY, CDR2 SAAADI, per germline. The V and J ends lost 0 bases and 9 bases respectively, with 12 bases between them. The CDR3 here is CASSESNSLGSPLHF. The CDR3 DNA follows: TGCGCCAGCAGTGAGTCGAATAGTCTCGGTTCACCCCTCCACTTT.

In the case of this clonotype: At one of its ends the junction is not consistent with the germline gene, which may arise from a read error. The V call is TRBV7-3, the J call TRBJ2-1; 9 positions agree with TRBD2. Per the germline V gene, CDR1 is SGHTA and CDR2 is FQGTGA. This CDR3 region has 18 residues. CDR3 sequence: CDSSLSALAGSRYNEQFF. For the CDR3, the DNA is TGTGACAGCAGCTTAAGTGCTCTAGCGGGGAGTAGATACAATGAGCAGTTCTTC.

This chain connects TRBV27 to TRBJ1-6, with 10 bases aligning to TRBD1. Germline loops: CDR1 MNHEY, CDR2 SMNVEV (reference sequence). The ends lost 3 bases at V and 10 bases at J; junction bases unmatched: 12. The CDR3 totals 17 residues. The CDR3 sequence: CASSFTGQGWSRSPLHF. The CDR3 DNA reads TGTGCCAGCAGTTTCACGGGACAGGGGTGGTCTAGATCACCCCTCCACTTT.

This rearrangement joins TRBV6-2 or TRBV6-3 to TRBJ1-6; D gene uncertain. Between the trimmed V and J ends, which lost 7 bases and 7 bases, there was a span of 17 bases. Germline CDR1 MNHEY, CDR2 SVGEGT. CDR3 size: 15 residues. This CDR3 reads CASIPTGYSNSPLHF. Written as DNA, the CDR3 is TGTGCCAGCATCCCCACGGGATACTCCAATTCACCCCTCCACTTT.

There are a few counts of this clonotype. The rearrangement joins TRBV6-5 to TRBJ2-3; D unclear. V was clipped by 2 bases and J by 0 bases, with 6 bases between them. From germline, CDR1 is MNHEY and CDR2 SVGAGI. This CDR3 is 14 amino acids long. In DNA form, the CDR3 reads TGTGCCAGCAGTTACCTTACTAGCACAGATACGCAGTATTTT. The encoded protein is CASSYLTSTDTQYF.

A few counts support this clonotype. The V gene is TRBV4-3, the J gene TRBJ2-1; 9 nucleotides match TRBD2. The germline V gene has CDR1 LGHNA and CDR2 YSLEER. This CDR3 has 17 residues. V gave up 0 bases and J gave up 9 bases; unmatched junction bases: 12. CDR3 sequence (DNA): TGCGCCAGCAGCCAAGATGATGCCAGCGGGGGGCCCAGTGAGCAGTTCTTC. Translating gives CASSQDDASGGPSEQFF.

The gene calls are TRBV7-9 and TRBJ2-5; D remains unclear. V was cut by 2 bases and J by 0 bases, with 10 bases left in between. The V gene's germline CDR1 is SEHNR and CDR2 FQNEAQ (reference sequence). The CDR3 runs 15 residues. As DNA, the CDR3 is TGTGCCAGCAGCTTATTCGGAAGGTACCAAGAGACCCAGTACTTC. It translates to CASSLFGRYQETQYF.

This chain links TRBV5-1 with TRBJ2-1, with 7 positions matching TRBD2. Germline CDR1 reads SGHRS; CDR2 reads YFSETQ. The J segment lost 0 bases and the V segment lost 4 bases, leaving 4 bases of the junction unmatched. This CDR3 has 15 amino acids. CDR3 region: CASSAGGYSYNEQFF. CDR3 sequence (DNA): TGCGCCAGCAGCGCCGGGGGGTACTCCTACAATGAGCAGTTCTTC.